This passage covers 10 T cell receptor beta chains from one sample sequenced in a study of T cell clonotyping in hematopoietic cell transplantation. Assay used: immunoSEQ multiplex PCR; TCRdb lists only in-frame clones, some missing. Of fewer than 15,000 clones listed, around 50% are singletons. The sample was peripheral blood mononuclear cells. Source of these receptors: a man between 50 and 59 years old in good health. Some clones in this sample may be carry-over from other donors' samples.

J is TRBJ1-1 and V is TRBV2; D gene uncertain. V was clipped by 6 bases and J by 7 bases, with 12 bases between them. This CDR3 is built from 12 residues. Germline V gives CDR1 SNHLY, CDR2 FYNNEI. CDR3 in amino acids: CASSSDGVEAFF. The CDR3 DNA sequence: TGTGCCAGCAGCTCCGATGGGGTTGAAGCTTTCTTT.

The chain has TRBV25-1 and TRBJ1-5, with 8 bases aligning to TRBD1. Germline CDR1 and CDR2: MGHDK and SYGVNS. V dropped 9 bases and J dropped 6; count of bases not matched to a gene: 16. The CDR3 runs 16 residues. The CDR3 coding sequence is TGTGCCAGAGGACAGGGTAAGGGATGTACAGGTCAGCCCCAGCATTTT. This gives the protein CARGQGKGCTGQPQHF.

This sequence joins TRBV7-2 and TRBJ1-6; 11 positions match TRBD1. From germline, CDR1 is SGHTA and CDR2 FQGNSA. The CDR3 contains 16 residues. V dropped 1 base and J dropped 13; count of bases not matched to a gene: 9. The CDR3 is CASSLVVGQGGFPLHF. The CDR3 region has the DNA TGTGCCAGCAGCTTAGTTGTGGGACAGGGGGGTTTTCCCCTCCACTTT.

The chain joins TRBV9 to TRBJ1-6; D gene ambiguous. Germline values: CDR1 SGDLS, CDR2 YYNGEE. The CDR3 length is 17 residues. The V end lost 0 bases, the J end lost 5 bases, and 15 bases lay between the germline ends. CDR3 nucleotides: TGTGCCAGCAGCGTAGCCCCCGTCGAGGCCCATAATTCACCCCTCCACTTT. This gives the protein CASSVAPVEAHNSPLHF.

In this sample, this clone is medium-sized. The chain joins TRBV25-1 to TRBJ1-1; 8 bases are a match to TRBD1. This CDR3 comprises 13 residues. Germline V gene sequence: CDR1 MGHDK, CDR2 SYGVNS. The ends lost 6 bases at V and 7 bases at J; junction bases unmatched: 7. The CDR3 region is CASRDPQGVEAFF. The CDR3 DNA is TGTGCCAGCAGAGATCCACAGGGGGTTGAAGCTTTCTTT.

The chain links TRBV5-6 to TRBJ2-1; no reliable D call. Germline loops: CDR1 SGHDT, CDR2 YYEEEE. The CDR3 runs 13 residues. Trimming cost V 4 bases and J 4 bases, with 9 bases left between them. CDR3: CASSGGPYNEQFF. In DNA form, the CDR3 reads TGTGCCAGCAGCGGCGGCCCATACAATGAGCAGTTCTTC.

The V gene is TRBV25-1, the J gene TRBJ1-2; no firm D call. V lost 6 bases to trimming and J lost 4 bases, with 6 bases between them. CDR1 and CDR2 (germline): MGHDK, SYGVNS. The CDR3 runs 11 residues. The CDR3 coding sequence is TGTGCCAGCAGCTCTGGCTATGGCTACACCTTC. As protein: CASSSGYGYTF.

V usage is TRBV28 and J usage is TRBJ2-7; TRBD1 is a possible D gene (6 bases). The CDR3 loop spans 13 amino acids. The germline V gene encodes CDR1 MDHEN and CDR2 SYDVKM. V dropped 8 bases and J dropped 6 bases, with 17 bases sitting between them. The CDR3 loop is CASCAGDSGEQYF. The CDR3 DNA reads TGTGCCAGCTGCGCAGGGGATTCTGGCGAGCAGTACTTC.

This clone was recorded only once. The chain employs TRBV30 and TRBJ1-2, with 8 nucleotides matching TRBD1. V shed 5 bases, J shed 3 bases, and the junction held 5 bases outside the gene matches. Germline CDR1 GTSNPN, CDR2 SVGIG (reference sequence). The CDR3 sequence is 13 residues long. CDR3 DNA sequence: TGTGCCTGGGAGACAGGGGATCACTATGGCTACACCTTC. Its protein product is CAWETGDHYGYTF.

The rearrangement joins TRBV30 to TRBJ2-7; D remains ambiguous. V gave up 3 bases and J gave up 2 bases, with 8 bases separating them. The CDR3 has 12 amino acids. Germline assignment: CDR1 GTSNPN and CDR2 SVGIG (reference sequence). The CDR3 nucleotides are TGTGCCTGGAGCGACCCGACCTACGAGCAGTACTTC. It codes for CAWSDPTYEQYF.